This T cell receptor (beta chain) was sequenced for a study of blood T cell repertoires in COVID-19. Across the whole study: Samples of COVID-19 (acute and convalescent) were obtained from the United States, Italy and Spain. T cells, B-cell-depleted T cells, or PBMCs supplied cDNA or gDNA.

This clone was observed a single time. V dropped 5 bases and J dropped 4 bases, with 14 bases sitting between them. CDR3 length: 15 amino acids. In germline, CDR1 is SGHTA, CDR2 FQGNSA. Source study methods: Cell counts per sample came from amplifying reference gene primers. Sequencing used immunoSEQ multiplex PCR; TCRdb keeps in-frame clones, though not all of them. V and J calls and clone size are as listed in that table; D and trimming were resolved from the DNA. The data contain about 97,000 clones, over 75% of them seen just once; the ten biggest clones take up 15% to 20%. The receptor's source is a human donor in a cohort sampled during active COVID-19. The chain carries TRBV7-2 and TRBJ2-2; no definite D call. Sequenced material: peripheral blood. This CDR3 reads CASSPSLYVTGELFF. The CDR3 region has the DNA TGTGCCAGCAGCCCTTCACTCTACGTCACCGGGGAGCTGTTTTTT.